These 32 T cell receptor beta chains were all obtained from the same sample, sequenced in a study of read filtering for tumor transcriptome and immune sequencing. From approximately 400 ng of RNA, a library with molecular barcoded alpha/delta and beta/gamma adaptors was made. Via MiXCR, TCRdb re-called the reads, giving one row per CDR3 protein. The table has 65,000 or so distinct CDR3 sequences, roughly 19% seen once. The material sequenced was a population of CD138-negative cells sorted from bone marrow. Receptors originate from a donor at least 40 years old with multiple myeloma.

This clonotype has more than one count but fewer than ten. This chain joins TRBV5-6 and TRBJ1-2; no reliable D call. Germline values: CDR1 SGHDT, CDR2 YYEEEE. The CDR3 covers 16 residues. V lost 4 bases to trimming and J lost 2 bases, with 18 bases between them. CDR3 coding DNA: TGTGCCAGCAGCCCCAGGACCGCGTATACCAACTATGGCTACACCTTC. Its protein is CASSPRTAYTNYGYTF. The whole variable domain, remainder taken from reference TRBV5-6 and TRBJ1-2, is DAGVTQSPTHLIKTRGQQVTLRCSPKSGHDTVSWYQQALGQGPQFIFQYYEEEERQRGNFPDRFSGHQFPNYSSELNVNALLLGDSALYLCASSPRTAYTNYGYTFGSGTRLTVV.

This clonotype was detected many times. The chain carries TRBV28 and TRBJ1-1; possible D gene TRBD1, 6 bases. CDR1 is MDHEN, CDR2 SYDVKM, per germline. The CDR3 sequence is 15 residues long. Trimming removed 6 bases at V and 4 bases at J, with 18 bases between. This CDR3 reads CASRAYEGVGTEAFF. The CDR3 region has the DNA TGTGCCAGCAGGGCGTACGAGGGGGTAGGCACTGAAGCTTTCTTT.

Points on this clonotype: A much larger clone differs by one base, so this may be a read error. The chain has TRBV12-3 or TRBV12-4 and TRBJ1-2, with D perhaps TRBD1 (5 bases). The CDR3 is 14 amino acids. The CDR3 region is CAGSPGSASYGYTF. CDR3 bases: TGTGCCGGCAGTCCAGGGTCGGCGAGTTATGGCTACACCTTC.

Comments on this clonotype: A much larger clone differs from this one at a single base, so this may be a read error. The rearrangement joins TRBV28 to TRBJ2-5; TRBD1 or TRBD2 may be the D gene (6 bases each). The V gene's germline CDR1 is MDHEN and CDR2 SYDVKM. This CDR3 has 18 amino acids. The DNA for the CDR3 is TGTGCCAGCAGTTTCCCTGACAAGGGGGGCCCAGGCCAAGAGGCCCAGTACTTC. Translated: CASSFPDKGGPGQEAQYF.

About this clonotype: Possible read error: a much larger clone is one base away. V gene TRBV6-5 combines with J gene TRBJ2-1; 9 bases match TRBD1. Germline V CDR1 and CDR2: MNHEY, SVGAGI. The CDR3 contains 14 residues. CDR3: CASRPNGQGTEQLF. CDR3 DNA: TGTGCCAGCAGACCTAATGGACAGGGGACTGAGCAGCTCTTC.

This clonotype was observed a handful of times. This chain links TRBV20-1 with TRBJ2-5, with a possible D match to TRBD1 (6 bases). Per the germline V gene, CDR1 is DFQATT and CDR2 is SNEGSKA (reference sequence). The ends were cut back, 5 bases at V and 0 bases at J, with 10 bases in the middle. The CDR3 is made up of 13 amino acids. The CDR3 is CSAVQGYQETQYF. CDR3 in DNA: TGCAGTGCTGTACAGGGTTACCAAGAGACCCAGTACTTC.

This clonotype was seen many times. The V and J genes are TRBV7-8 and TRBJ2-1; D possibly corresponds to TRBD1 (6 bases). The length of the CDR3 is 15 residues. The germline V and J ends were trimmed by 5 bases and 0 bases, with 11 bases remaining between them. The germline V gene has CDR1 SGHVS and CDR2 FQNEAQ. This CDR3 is CASSPLGASYNEQFF. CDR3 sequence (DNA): TGTGCCAGCAGCCCCTTGGGGGCCTCCTACAATGAGCAGTTCTTC. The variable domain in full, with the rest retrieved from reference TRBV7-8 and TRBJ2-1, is GAGVSQSPRYKVAKRGQDVALRCDPISGHVSLFWYQQALGQGPEFLTYFQNEAQLDKSGLPSDRFFAERPEGSVSTLKIQRTQQEDSAVYLCASSPLGASYNEQFFGPGTRLTVL.

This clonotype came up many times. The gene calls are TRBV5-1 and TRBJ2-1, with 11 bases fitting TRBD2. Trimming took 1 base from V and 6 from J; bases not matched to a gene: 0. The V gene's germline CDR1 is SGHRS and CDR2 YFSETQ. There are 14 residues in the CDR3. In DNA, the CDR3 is TGCGCCAGCAGCTTGACTAGCGGGGGCAATGAGCAGTTCTTC. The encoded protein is CASSLTSGGNEQFF.

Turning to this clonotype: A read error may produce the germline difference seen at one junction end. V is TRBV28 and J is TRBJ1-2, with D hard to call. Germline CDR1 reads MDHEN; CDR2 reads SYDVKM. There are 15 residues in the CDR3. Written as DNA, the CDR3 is TGTGCCTGCAGCCTAAATGGGCTCCGTAGCTATGGCTACACCTTC. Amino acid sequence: CACSLNGLRSYGYTF.

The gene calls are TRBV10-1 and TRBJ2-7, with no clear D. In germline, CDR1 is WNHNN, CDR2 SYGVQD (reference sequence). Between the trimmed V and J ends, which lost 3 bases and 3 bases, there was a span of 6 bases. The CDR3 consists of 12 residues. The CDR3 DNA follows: TGCGCCAGCAGTGACAATAACTACGAGCAGTACTTC. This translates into CASSDNNYEQYF.

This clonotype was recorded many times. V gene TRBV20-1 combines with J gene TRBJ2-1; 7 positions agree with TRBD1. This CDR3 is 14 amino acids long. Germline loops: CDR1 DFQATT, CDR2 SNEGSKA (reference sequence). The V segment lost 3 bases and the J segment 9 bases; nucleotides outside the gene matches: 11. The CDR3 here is CSARGETGIGEQFF. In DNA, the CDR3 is TGCAGTGCTAGGGGGGAGACAGGGATTGGTGAGCAGTTCTTC.

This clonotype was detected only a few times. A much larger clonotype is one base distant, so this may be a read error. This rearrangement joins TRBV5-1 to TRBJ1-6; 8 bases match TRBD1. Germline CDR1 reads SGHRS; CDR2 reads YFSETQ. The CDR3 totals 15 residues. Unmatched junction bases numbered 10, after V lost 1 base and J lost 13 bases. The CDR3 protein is CASSLNWTGQVPLHF. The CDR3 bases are TGCGCCAGCAGCTTGAATTGGACAGGGCAGGTTCCCCTCCACTTT.

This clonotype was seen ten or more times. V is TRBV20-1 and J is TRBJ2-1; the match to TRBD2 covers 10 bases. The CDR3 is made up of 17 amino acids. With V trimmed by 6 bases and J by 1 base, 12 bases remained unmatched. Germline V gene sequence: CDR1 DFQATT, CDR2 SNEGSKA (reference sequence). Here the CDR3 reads CSAVAGGFAGSYNEQFF. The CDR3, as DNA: TGCAGTGCCGTAGCGGGGGGTTTCGCGGGATCCTACAATGAGCAGTTCTTC.

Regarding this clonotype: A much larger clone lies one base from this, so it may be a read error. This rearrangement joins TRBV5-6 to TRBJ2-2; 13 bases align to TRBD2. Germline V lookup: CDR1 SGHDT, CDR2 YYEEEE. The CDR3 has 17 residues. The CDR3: CASSLIGLAGDTGGLFF. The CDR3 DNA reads TGTGCCAGCAGTCTGATCGGACTAGCGGGAGATACCGGGGGGCTGTTTTTT.

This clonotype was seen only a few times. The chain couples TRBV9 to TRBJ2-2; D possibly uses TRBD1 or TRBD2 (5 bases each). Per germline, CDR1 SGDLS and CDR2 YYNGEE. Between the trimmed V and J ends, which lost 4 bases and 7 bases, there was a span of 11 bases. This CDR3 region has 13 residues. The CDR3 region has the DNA TGTGCCAGCAGCCCTCAGGGAGTCGGGGAGCTGTTTTTT. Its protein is CASSPQGVGELFF.

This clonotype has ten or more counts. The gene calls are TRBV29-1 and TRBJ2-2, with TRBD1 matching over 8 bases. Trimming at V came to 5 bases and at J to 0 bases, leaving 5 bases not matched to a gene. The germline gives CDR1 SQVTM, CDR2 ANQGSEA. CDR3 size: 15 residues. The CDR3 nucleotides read TGCAGCGTTTCCGACAGGGGAGCGAACACCGGGGAGCTGTTTTTT. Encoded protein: CSVSDRGANTGELFF.

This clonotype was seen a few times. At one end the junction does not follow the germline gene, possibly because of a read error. The CDR3 coding sequence is TGCAGCGTTGAAAGGCAGCAAGAGACCCAGAACTTC. Its protein is CSVERQQETQNF. This chain links TRBV29-1 with TRBJ2-5; D remains ambiguous. CDR3 length: 12 amino acids. Germline assignment: CDR1 SQVTM and CDR2 ANQGSEA.

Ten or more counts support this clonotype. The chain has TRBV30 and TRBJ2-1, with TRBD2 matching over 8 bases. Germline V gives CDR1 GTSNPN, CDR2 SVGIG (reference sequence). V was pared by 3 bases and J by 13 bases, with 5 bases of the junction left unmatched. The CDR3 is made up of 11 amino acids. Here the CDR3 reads CAWRIAGPQFF. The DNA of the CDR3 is TGTGCCTGGAGAATAGCGGGGCCCCAGTTCTTC.

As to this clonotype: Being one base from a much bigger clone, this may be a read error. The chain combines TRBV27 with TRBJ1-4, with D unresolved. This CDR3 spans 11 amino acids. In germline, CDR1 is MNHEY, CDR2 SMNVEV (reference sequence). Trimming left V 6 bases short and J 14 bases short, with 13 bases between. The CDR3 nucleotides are TGTGCCAGCAGATCGGTACAAGGGCTGTTTTTT. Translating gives CASRSVQGLFF.

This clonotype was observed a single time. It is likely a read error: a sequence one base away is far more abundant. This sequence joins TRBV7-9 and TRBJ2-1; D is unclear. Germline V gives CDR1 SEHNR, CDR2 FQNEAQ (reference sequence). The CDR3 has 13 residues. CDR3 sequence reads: CASSPPKYNEQSF. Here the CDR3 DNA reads TGTGCCAGCAGCCCACCTAAATACAATGAGCAGTCCTTC.

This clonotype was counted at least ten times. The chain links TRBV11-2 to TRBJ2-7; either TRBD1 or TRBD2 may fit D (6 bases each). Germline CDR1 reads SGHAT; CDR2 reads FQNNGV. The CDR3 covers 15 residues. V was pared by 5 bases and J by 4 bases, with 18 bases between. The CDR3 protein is CASSPRFGGHYEQYF. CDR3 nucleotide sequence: TGTGCCAGCAGCCCCCGGTTTGGGGGGCATTACGAGCAGTACTTC.

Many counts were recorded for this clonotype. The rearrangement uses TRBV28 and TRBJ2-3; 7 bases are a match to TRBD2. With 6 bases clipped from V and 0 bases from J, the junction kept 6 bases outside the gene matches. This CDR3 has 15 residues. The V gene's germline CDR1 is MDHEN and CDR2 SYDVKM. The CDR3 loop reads CASRRLASSTDTQYF. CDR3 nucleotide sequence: TGTGCCAGCAGAAGACTAGCTTCTAGCACAGATACGCAGTATTTT.

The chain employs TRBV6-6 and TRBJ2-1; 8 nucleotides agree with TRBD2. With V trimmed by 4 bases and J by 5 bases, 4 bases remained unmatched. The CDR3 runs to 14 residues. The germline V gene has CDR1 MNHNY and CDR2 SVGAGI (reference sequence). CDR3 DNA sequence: TGTGCCAGCAGTTTCGGGAGGGCCGACAATGAGCAGTTCTTC. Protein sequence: CASSFGRADNEQFF.

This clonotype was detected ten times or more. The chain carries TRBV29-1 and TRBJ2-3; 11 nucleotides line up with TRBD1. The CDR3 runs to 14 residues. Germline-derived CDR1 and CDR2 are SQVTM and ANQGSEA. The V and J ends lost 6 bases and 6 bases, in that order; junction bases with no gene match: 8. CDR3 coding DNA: TGCAGCGTGAGGAGGACAGGGGGCTCTGATACGCAGTATTTT. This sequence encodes CSVRRTGGSDTQYF.

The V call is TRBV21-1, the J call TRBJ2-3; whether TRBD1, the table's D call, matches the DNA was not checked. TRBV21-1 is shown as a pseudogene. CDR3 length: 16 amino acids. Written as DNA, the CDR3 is TGTGCCAGCAGCAAACAGGGGGCGATTTTCACAGATACGCAGTATTTT. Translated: CASSKQGAIFTDTQYF.

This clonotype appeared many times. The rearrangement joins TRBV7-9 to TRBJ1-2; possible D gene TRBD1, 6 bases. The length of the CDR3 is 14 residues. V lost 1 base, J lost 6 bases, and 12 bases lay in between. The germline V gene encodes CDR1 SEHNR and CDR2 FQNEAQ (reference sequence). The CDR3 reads CASSLGAGADGYTF. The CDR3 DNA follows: TGTGCCAGCAGCTTAGGGGCGGGGGCCGATGGCTACACCTTC.

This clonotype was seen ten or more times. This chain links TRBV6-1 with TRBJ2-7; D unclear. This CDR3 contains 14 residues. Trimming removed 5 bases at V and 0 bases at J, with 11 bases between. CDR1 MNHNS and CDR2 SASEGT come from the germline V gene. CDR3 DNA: TGTGCCAGCAGTACCCGACTGGGCTCCTACGAGCAGTACTTC. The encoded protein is CASSTRLGSYEQYF.

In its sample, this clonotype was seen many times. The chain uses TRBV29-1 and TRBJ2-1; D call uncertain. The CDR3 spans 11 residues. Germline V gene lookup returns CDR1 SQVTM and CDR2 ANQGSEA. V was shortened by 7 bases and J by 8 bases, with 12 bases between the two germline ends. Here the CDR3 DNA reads TGCAGCGCCGCCCCGAGCGATGAGCAGTTCTTC. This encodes CSAAPSDEQFF.

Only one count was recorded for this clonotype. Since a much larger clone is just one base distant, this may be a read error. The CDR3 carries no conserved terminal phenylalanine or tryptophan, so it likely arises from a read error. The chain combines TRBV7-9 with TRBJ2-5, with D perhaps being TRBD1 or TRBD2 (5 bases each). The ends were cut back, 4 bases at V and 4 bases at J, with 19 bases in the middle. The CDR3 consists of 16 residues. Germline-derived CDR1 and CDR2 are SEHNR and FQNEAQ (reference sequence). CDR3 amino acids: CASSSPLSRGAETQYS. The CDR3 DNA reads TGTGCCAGCAGCTCACCGCTGTCCCGAGGGGCAGAGACCCAGTACTCC.

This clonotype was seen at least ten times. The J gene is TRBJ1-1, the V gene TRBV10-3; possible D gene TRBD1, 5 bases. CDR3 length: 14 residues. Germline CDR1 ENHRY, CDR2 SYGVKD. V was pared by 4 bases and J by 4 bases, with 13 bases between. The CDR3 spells CAISGRAGSTEAFF. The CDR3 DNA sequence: TGTGCCATCAGTGGTAGGGCAGGGAGCACTGAAGCTTTCTTT.

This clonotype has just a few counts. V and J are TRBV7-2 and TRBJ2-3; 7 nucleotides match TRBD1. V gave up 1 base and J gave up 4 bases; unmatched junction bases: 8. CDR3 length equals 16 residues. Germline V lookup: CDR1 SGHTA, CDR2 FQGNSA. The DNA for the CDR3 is TGTGCCAGCAGCTTAGACAGGGGCAATTTACCAGATACGCAGTATTTT. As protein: CASSLDRGNLPDTQYF. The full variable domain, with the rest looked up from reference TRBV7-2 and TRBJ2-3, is GAGVSQSPSNKVTEKGKDVELRCDPISGHTALYWYRQSLGQGLEFLIYFQGNSAPDKSGLPSDRFSAERTGGSVSTLTIQRTQQEDSAVYLCASSLDRGNLPDTQYFGPGTRLTVL.

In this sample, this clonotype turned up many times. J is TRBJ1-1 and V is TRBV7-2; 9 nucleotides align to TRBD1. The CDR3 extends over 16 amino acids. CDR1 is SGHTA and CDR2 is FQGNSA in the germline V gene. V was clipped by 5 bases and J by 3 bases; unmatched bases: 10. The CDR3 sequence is CASSLPGQGFYTEAFF. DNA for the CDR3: TGTGCCAGCAGCCTGCCGGGACAGGGTTTTTACACTGAAGCTTTCTTT.